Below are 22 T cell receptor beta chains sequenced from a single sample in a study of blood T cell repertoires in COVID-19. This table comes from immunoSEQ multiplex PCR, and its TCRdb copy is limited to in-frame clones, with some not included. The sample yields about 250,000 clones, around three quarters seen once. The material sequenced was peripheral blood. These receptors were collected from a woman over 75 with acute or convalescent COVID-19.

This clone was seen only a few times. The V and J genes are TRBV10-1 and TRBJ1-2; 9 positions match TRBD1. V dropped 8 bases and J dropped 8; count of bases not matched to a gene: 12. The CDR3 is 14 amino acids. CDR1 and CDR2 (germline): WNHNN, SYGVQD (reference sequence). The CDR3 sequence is CASPTTGGNDGYTF. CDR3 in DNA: TGCGCCAGCCCGACGACAGGGGGGAATGACGGCTACACCTTC.

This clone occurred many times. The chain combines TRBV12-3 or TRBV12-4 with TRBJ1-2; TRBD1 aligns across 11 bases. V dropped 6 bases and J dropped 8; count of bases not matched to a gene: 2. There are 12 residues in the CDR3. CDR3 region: CASRGTGGGYTF. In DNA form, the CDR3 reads TGTGCCAGCAGGGGGACAGGGGGAGGCTACACCTTC.

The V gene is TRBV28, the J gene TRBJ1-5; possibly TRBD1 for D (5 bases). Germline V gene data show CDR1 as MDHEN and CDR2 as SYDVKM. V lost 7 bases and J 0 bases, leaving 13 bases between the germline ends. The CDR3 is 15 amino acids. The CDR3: CASTPPGISNQPQHF. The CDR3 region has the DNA TGTGCCAGCACGCCTCCAGGGATTAGCAATCAGCCCCAGCATTTT.

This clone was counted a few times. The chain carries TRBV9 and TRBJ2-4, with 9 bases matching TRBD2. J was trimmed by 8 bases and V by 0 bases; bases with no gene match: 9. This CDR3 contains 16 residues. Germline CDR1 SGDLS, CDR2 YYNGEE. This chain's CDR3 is CASSVAGAGGPDIQYF. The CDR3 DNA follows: TGTGCCAGCAGCGTAGCGGGAGCGGGGGGTCCGGACATTCAGTACTTC.

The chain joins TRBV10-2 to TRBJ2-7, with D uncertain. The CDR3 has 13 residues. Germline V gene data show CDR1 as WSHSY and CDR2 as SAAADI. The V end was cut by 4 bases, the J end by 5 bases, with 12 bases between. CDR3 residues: CASSGHVANEQYF. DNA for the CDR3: TGCGCCAGCAGTGGGCACGTAGCCAACGAGCAGTACTTC.

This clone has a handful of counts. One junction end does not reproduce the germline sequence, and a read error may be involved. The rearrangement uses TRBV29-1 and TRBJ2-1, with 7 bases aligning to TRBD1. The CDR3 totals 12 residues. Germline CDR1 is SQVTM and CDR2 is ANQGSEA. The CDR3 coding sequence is TGCAGCACGGGGAGACCGGGACAGACTATGATCTTC. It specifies CSTGRPGQTMIF.

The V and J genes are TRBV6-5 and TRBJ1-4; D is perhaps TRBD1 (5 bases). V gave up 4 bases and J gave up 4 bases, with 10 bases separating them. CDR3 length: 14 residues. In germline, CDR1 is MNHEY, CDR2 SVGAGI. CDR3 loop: CASSSYGGNEKLFF. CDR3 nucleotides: TGTGCCAGCAGTTCCTACGGGGGTAATGAAAAACTGTTTTTT.

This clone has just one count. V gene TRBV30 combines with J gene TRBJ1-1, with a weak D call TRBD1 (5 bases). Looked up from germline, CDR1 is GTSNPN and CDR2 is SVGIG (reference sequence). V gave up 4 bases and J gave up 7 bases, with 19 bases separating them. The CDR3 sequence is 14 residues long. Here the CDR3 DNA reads TGTGCCTGGACCAAGGGACTCCTTGTGATTGAAGCTTTCTTT. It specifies CAWTKGLLVIEAFF.

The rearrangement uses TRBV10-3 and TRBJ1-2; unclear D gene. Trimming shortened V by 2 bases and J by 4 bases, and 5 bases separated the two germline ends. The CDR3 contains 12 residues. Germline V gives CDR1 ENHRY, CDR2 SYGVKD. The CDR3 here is CAISEPSYGYTF. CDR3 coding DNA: TGTGCCATCAGTGAGCCCTCCTATGGCTACACCTTC.

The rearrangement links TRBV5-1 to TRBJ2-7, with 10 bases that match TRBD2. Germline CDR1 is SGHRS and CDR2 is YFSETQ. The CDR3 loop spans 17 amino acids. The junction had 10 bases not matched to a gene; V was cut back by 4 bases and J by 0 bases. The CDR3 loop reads CASSLQVASGSSYEQYF. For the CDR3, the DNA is TGCGCCAGCAGCCTACAGGTGGCTAGCGGGAGCTCCTACGAGCAGTACTTC.

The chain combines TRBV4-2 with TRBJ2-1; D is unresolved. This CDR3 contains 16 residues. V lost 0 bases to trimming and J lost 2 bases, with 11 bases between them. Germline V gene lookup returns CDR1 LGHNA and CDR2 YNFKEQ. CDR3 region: CASSQDSVNTYNEQFF. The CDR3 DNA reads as TGTGCCAGCAGCCAAGACAGCGTGAACACCTACAATGAGCAGTTCTTC.

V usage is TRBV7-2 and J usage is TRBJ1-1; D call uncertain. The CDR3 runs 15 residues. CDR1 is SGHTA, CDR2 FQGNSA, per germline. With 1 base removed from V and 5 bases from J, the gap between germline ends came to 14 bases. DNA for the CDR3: TGTGCCAGCAGCTTAGGTCCCGGGTCGGGGACTGAAGCTTTCTTT. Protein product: CASSLGPGSGTEAFF.

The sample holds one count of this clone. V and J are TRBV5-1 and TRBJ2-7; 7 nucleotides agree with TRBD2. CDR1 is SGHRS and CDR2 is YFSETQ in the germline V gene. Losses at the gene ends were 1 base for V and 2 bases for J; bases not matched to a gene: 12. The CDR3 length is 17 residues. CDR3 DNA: TGCGCCAGCAGCTTGCAAAGCGGGGAGAGGATTCCCTACGAGCAGTACTTC. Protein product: CASSLQSGERIPYEQYF.

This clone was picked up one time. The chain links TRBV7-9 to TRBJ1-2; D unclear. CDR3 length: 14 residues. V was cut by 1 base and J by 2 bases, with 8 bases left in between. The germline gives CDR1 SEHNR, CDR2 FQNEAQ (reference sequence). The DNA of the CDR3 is TGTGCCAGCAGCTTAGAGACAAGGAACTATGGCTACACCTTC. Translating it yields CASSLETRNYGYTF.

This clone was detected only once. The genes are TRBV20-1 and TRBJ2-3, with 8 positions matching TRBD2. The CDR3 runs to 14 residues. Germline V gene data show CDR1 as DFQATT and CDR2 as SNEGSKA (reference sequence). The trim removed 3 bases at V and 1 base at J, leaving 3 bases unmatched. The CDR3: CSASSSGGTDTQYF. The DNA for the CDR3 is TGCAGTGCTAGTAGTAGCGGGGGCACAGATACGCAGTATTTT.

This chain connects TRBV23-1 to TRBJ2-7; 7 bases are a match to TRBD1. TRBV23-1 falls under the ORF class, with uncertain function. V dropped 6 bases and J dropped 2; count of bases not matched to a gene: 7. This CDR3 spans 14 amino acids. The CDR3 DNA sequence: TGCGCCAGCAGCTCCGGGACAGCAACCTACGAGCAGTACTTC. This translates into CASSSGTATYEQYF.

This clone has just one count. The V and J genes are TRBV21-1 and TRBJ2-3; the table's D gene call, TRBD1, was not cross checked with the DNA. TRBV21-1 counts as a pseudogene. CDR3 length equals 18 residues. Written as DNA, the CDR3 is TGTGCCTCCGAGCAGACTGACAGGTACGCTACTCGCACAGATACGCAGTATTTT. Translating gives CASEQTDRYATRTDTQYF.

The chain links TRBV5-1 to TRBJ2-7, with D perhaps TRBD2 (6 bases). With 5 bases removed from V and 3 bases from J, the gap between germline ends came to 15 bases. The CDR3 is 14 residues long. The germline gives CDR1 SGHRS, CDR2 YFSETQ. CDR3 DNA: TGCGCCAGCAGGGATGGGACTGGCAGCTACGAGCAGTACTTC. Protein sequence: CASRDGTGSYEQYF.

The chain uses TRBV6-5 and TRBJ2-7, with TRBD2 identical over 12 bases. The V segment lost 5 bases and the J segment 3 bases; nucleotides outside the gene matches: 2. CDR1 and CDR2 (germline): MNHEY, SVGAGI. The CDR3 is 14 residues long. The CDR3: CASSPSGRDYEQYF. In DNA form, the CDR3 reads TGTGCCAGCAGTCCTAGCGGGAGGGACTACGAGCAGTACTTC.

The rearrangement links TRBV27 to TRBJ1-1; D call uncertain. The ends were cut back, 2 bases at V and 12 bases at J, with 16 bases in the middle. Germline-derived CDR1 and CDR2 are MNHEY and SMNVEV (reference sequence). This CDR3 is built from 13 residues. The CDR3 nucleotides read TGTGCCAGCAGTTTACGGACTTCCAGGTCGACTTTCTTT. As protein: CASSLRTSRSTFF.

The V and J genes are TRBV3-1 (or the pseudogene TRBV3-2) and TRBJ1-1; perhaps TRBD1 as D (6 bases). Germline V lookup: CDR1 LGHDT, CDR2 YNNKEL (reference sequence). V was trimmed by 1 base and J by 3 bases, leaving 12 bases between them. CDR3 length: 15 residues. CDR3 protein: CASSQGGGGHTEAFF. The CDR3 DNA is TGTGCCAGCAGCCAAGGTGGCGGGGGGCACACTGAAGCTTTCTTT.

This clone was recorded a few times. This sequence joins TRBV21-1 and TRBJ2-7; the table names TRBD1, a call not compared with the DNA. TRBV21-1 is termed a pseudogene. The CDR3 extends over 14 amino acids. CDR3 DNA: TGTGCCAGCAGCCGTCAGGGGCCTCCATACGAGCAGTACTTC. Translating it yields CASSRQGPPYEQYF.